These T cell receptor beta chains were read from a single sample in a study of control samples from healthy donors and cancer patients. Using immunoSEQ multiplex PCR, the repertoire was profiled, and TCRdb retains in-frame clones only, with some absent. Of about 410,000 clones in the sample, about nine tenths are singletons; the top ten hold more than 6%. Sequencing input: PBMCs. These receptors were taken from a man aged 40-49 years with head and neck cancer. Each CDR3 is given with its conserved first and last residue. The D gene is left open where the match is weak. Clone size, where shown, is once, few, many, or a class for clones that have expanded.

clone size	D gene	V gene	J gene	CDR3 protein	CDR3 DNA
-	-	TRBV18	TRBJ1-3	CASSPPSGAGNTIYF	TGTGCCAGCTCACCACCGTCCGGGGCTGGAAACACCATATATTTT
-	-	TRBV7-9	TRBJ1-1	CAGDVTGLNTEAFF	TGTGCCGGAGATGTTACAGGGTTAAACACTGAAGCTTTCTTT
-	TRBD1	TRBV29-1	TRBJ2-7	CSVGWGQTYEQYF	TGCAGCGTTGGATGGGGACAGACCTACGAGCAGTACTTC
-	-	TRBV18	TRBJ1-5	CASSSGGNDQPQHF	TGTGCCAGCTCATCGGGGGGAAACGATCAGCCCCAGCATTTT
-	-	TRBV28	TRBJ2-3	CASSLEGPDTQYF	TGTGCCAGCAGTTTGGAGGGCCCAGATACGCAGTATTTT
-	-	TRBV6-1	TRBJ2-7	CASSERPGTLEQYF	TGTGCCAGCAGTGAGAGACCAGGGACCCTAGAGCAGTACTTC
-	-	TRBV27	TRBJ2-2	CASGPNTGELFF	TGTGCCAGCGGACCAAACACCGGGGAGCTGTTTTTT
-	-	TRBV7-9	TRBJ2-1	CASSRERREQFF	TGTGCCAGCAGCCGGGAGCGGCGTGAGCAGTTCTTC
-	TRBD1	TRBV10-3	TRBJ2-3	CAITSGTVTDTQYF	TGTGCCATCACTTCCGGGACAGTAACAGATACGCAGTATTTT
-	TRBD1	TRBV9	TRBJ1-4	CASSVEGQGEEKLFF	TGTGCCAGCAGCGTAGAGGGACAGGGTGAAGAAAAACTGTTTTTT
-	-	TRBV3-1/TRBV3-2	TRBJ1-1	CASSLGGSTAFF	TGTGCCAGCAGCCTGGGTGGGAGTACAGCTTTCTTT
-	-	TRBV6-2/TRBV6-3	TRBJ1-1	CASSLVSKGEAFF	TGTGCCAGCAGTCTGGTCTCGAAGGGGGAGGCTTTCTTT
-	-	TRBV11-2	TRBJ2-6	CASSFATGANVLTF	TGTGCCAGCAGCTTCGCGACTGGGGCCAACGTCCTGACTTTC
-	-	TRBV6-5	TRBJ2-1	CASRRGLANEQFF	TGTGCCAGCCGCCGGGGATTGGCCAATGAGCAGTTCTTC
-	-	TRBV11-2	TRBJ2-7	CASSSTGGAYEQYF	TGTGCCAGCAGCTCTACAGGGGGGGCCTACGAGCAGTACTTC
-	TRBD1	TRBV2	TRBJ2-3	CASSINGQGTDTQYF	TGTGCCAGCAGTATCAACGGACAGGGGACAGATACGCAGTATTTT
-	-	TRBV27	TRBJ2-1	CASSSLSGRRGYNEQFF	TGTGCCAGCAGTTCTTTATCGGGCCGAAGGGGCTACAATGAGCAGTTCTTC
-	-	TRBV7-9	TRBJ2-5	CASSPESGGRETQYF	TGTGCCAGCAGCCCGGAGTCAGGCGGCCGGGAGACCCAGTACTTC
once	-	TRBV5-1	TRBJ1-1	CATTDGSAMNTEAFF	TGCGCCACCACCGACGGATCCGCGATGAACACTGAAGCTTTCTTT
few	-	TRBV28	TRBJ2-2	CASRPTTENTGELFF	TGTGCCAGCAGACCCACGACAGAGAACACCGGGGAGCTGTTTTTT
-	-	TRBV11-2	TRBJ2-3	CASSFGSADTQYF	TGTGCCAGCAGCTTTGGGTCCGCCGATACGCAGTATTTT
few	TRBD1	TRBV6-5	TRBJ2-5	CASRRQGSQETQYF	TGTGCCAGCAGACGACAGGGGTCTCAAGAGACCCAGTACTTC
-	-	TRBV18	TRBJ1-1	CASGGQRNTEAFF	TGTGCCAGCGGAGGACAGCGGAACACTGAAGCTTTCTTT
-	-	TRBV28	TRBJ1-6	CASSPLKGVNSPLHF	TGTGCCAGCAGTCCCCTGAAAGGGGTTAATTCACCCCTCCACTTT
-	TRBD1	TRBV11-1	TRBJ2-1	CASSLRTGGGNEQFF	TGTGCCAGCAGCTTAAGGACAGGGGGCGGGAATGAGCAGTTCTTC
-	TRBD1	TRBV19	TRBJ2-3	CASTPTGMRQDTQYF	TGTGCCAGTACTCCGACAGGGATGAGACAAGATACGCAGTATTTT
once	TRBD1	TRBV27	TRBJ1-2	CASRRLWGQGIAYGYTF	TGTGCCAGCAGACGCTTATGGGGACAGGGAATAGCTTATGGCTACACCTTC
-	-	TRBV28	TRBJ2-7	CASSPFDLNWGPSSYEQYF	TGTGCCAGCAGTCCCTTCGATCTAAATTGGGGCCCGAGCTCCTACGAGCAGTACTTC
-	TRBD2	TRBV5-8	TRBJ2-3	CASSGRSGRALYDTQYF	TGTGCCAGCAGCGGAAGAAGCGGGAGGGCCCTCTATGATACGCAGTATTTT
-	TRBD1	TRBV30	TRBJ1-1	CAWSVTGAVTEAFF	TGTGCCTGGAGTGTAACAGGGGCGGTCACTGAAGCTTTCTTT
-	TRBD1	TRBV11-2	TRBJ2-7	CASSLGQGRYEQYF	TGTGCCAGCAGCTTAGGACAGGGTCGCTACGAGCAGTACTTC
-	-	TRBV6-4	TRBJ2-3	CASSDSIAAPDTQYF	TGTGCCAGCAGTGACTCGATTGCCGCCCCGGATACGCAGTATTTT
-	-	TRBV24-1	TRBJ1-2	CATSDSTATIYGYTF	TGTGCCACCAGTGATTCGACAGCTACCATCTATGGCTACACCTTC
once	-	TRBV3-1/TRBV3-2	TRBJ2-7	CASSQAVGPYEQYF	TGTGCCAGCAGCCAAGCAGTGGGCCCCTACGAGCAGTACTTC
-	-	TRBV3-1/TRBV3-2	TRBJ1-1	CASSWGHQNTEAFF	TGTGCCAGCAGTTGGGGACACCAGAACACTGAAGCTTTCTTT
-	-	TRBV30	TRBJ1-2	CAWADSNYGYTF	TGTGCCTGGGCGGACAGCAACTATGGCTACACCTTC
-	-	TRBV29-1	TRBJ1-1	CSVPTPMNTEAFF	TGCAGCGTTCCGACACCCATGAACACTGAAGCTTTCTTT
-	-	TRBV28	TRBJ2-5	CASRFTGGEETQYF	TGTGCCAGCAGGTTCACGGGGGGCGAAGAGACCCAGTACTTC
-	TRBD2	TRBV7-2	TRBJ2-5	CASSSGSGGTQETQYF	TGTGCCAGCAGCTCCGGTAGCGGGGGAACCCAAGAGACCCAGTACTTC
-	TRBD1	TRBV11-2	TRBJ1-2	CASRTGTEANYGYTF	TGTGCCAGCAGAACCGGGACAGAAGCTAACTATGGCTACACCTTC
-	TRBD1	TRBV4-2	TRBJ1-5	CASSQATGNDQPQHF	TGTGCCAGCAGCCAAGCGACAGGGAACGATCAGCCCCAGCATTTT
-	-	TRBV11-1	TRBJ1-6	CASSPGLGDSPLHF	TGTGCCAGCAGCCCCGGCCTGGGAGATTCACCCCTCCACTTT
-	-	TRBV6-2/TRBV6-3	TRBJ2-1	CASSYSGGLSNEQFF	TGTGCCAGCAGTTACTCCGGGGGGCTTAGTAATGAGCAGTTCTTC
once	-	TRBV19	TRBJ2-7	CASSARTASYEQYF	TGTGCCAGTAGTGCCAGGACAGCCTCCTACGAGCAGTACTTC
-	TRBD1	TRBV10-1	TRBJ2-4	CASSETGQGRNIQYF	TGCGCCAGCAGTGAGACGGGACAGGGGAGAAACATTCAGTACTTC
-	TRBD2	TRBV2	TRBJ2-1	CASTGTSNNEQFF	TGTGCCAGCACGGGGACTAGCAACAATGAGCAGTTCTTC
-	-	TRBV19	TRBJ2-3	CASSMNSPQQYF	TGTGCCAGTAGTATGAACTCCCCCCAACAGTATTTT
few	-	TRBV11-2	TRBJ1-2	CASSLVADRIYGYTF	TGTGCCAGCAGCTTAGTCGCCGACAGGATCTATGGCTACACCTTC
-	-	TRBV19	TRBJ1-2	CASSMSLGTNSEIGYTF	TGTGCCAGTAGTATGAGTCTTGGGACGAATTCCGAGATAGGCTACACCTTC
-	-	TRBV11-3	TRBJ2-3	CASSAQGYFTDTQYF	TGTGCCAGCAGCGCACAGGGTTATTTCACAGATACGCAGTATTTT
-	-	TRBV10-2	TRBJ2-7	CASSAEGPSYEQYF	TGCGCCAGCAGTGCAGAGGGTCCCTCCTACGAGCAGTACTTC